The 11 T cell receptor beta chains listed next were all sequenced from one sample in a study of T cells in localized non-small cell lung cancer. Sequencing used immunoSEQ multiplex PCR; TCRdb keeps in-frame clones, though not all of them. The sample holds some 40,000 clones, approximately 92% seen once. The sequencing here drew on peripheral blood, taken before any cancer treatment. These receptors all come from a female donor aged 60 or older with stage I lung adenocarcinoma.

The J gene is TRBJ2-5, the V gene TRBV6-4; tentative D call: TRBD2 (5 bases). Germline values: CDR1 MRHNA, CDR2 SNTAGT. Trimming left V 6 bases short and J 5 bases short, with 13 bases between. The CDR3 spans 13 residues. Here the CDR3 reads CASSKEVRETQYF. In DNA form, the CDR3 reads TGTGCCAGCAGCAAGGAGGTGAGGGAGACCCAGTACTTC.

Only one count was recorded for this clone. This chain uses TRBV11-2 with TRBJ1-2, with D perhaps TRBD1 (6 bases). Germline V gene sequence: CDR1 SGHAT, CDR2 FQNNGV. The CDR3 is 17 residues long. Trimming cost V 0 bases and J 4 bases, with 18 bases left between them. The CDR3: CASSLDPLTGDVYGYTF. The CDR3 nucleotides read TGTGCCAGCAGCTTAGATCCCTTGACAGGCGACGTCTATGGCTACACCTTC.

This clone was counted between two and nine times. The chain joins TRBV4-1 to TRBJ1-5; no definite D call. The CDR3 is 13 amino acids. Trimming removed 3 bases at V and 5 bases at J, with 8 bases between. The germline V gene has CDR1 MGHRA and CDR2 YSYEKL. The CDR3 DNA is TGCGCCAGCAGCCATCCCGGACATCAGCCCCAGCATTTT. It specifies CASSHPGHQPQHF.

For the CDR3, the DNA is TGTGCCAGCAGTTCTTGGACAGTTTTCTACGAGCAGTACGTC. This codes for CASSSWTVFYEQYV. The chain couples TRBV27 to TRBJ2-7; maybe TRBD1 (6 bases). Per germline, CDR1 MNHEY and CDR2 SMNVEV (reference sequence). This CDR3 is 14 amino acids long. Trimming left V 4 bases short and J 3 bases short, with 13 bases between.

This chain joins TRBV27 and TRBJ1-5, with 8 bases aligning to TRBD1. The ends lost 6 bases at V and 0 bases at J; junction bases unmatched: 7. CDR3 length: 16 amino acids. Germline V gene sequence: CDR1 MNHEY, CDR2 SMNVEV (reference sequence). CDR3 sequence: CASRGQADYSNQPQHF. CDR3 DNA sequence: TGTGCCAGCAGGGGACAGGCTGACTATAGCAATCAGCCCCAGCATTTT.

This clone was seen a single time. The V call is TRBV4-1, the J call TRBJ1-3, with TRBD1 as a possible D gene (5 bases). The CDR3 has 13 residues. Trimming left V 1 base short and J 8 bases short, with 9 bases between. Per the germline V gene, CDR1 is MGHRA and CDR2 is YSYEKL. DNA of the CDR3: TGCGCCAGCAGCCAAGGGGGCTTGGACACCATATATTTT. Amino acid sequence: CASSQGGLDTIYF.

This chain joins TRBV5-1 and TRBJ1-5, with TRBD1 identical over 7 bases. The germline gives CDR1 SGHRS, CDR2 YFSETQ. The V and J ends lost 1 base and 2 bases, in that order; junction bases with no gene match: 3. This CDR3 comprises 15 residues. CDR3 sequence reads: CASSLRGQGNQPQHF. The CDR3 region has the DNA TGCGCCAGCAGCTTGCGAGGACAGGGCAATCAGCCCCAGCATTTT. The full variable domain, with the rest looked up from reference TRBV5-1 and TRBJ1-5, is KAGVTQTPRYLIKTRGQQVTLSCSPISGHRSVSWYQQTPGQGLQFLFEYFSETQRNKGNFPGRFSGRQFSNSRSEMNVSTLELGDSALYLCASSLRGQGNQPQHFGDGTRLSIL.

This chain uses TRBV19 with TRBJ1-5; D ambiguous. Germline V gene sequence: CDR1 LNHDA, CDR2 SQIVND (reference sequence). The CDR3 runs 16 residues. V was pared by 0 bases and J by 3 bases, with 12 bases between. CDR3 DNA: TGTGCCAGTAGTATAGAGTCGGGGAGAGTCAATCAGCCCCAGCATTTT. Its protein product is CASSIESGRVNQPQHF.

The chain's CDR3 is CASRALASSYNEQFF. CDR3 DNA: TGTGCCAGCAGGGCACTAGCGAGCTCCTACAATGAGCAGTTCTTC. The rearrangement joins TRBV5-8 to TRBJ2-1; 7 bases are shared with TRBD2. Germline CDR1 reads SGHTS; CDR2 reads YDEGEE. The CDR3 runs 15 residues. V was clipped by 5 bases and J by 0 bases; unmatched bases: 5. The entire variable domain, with the rest obtained from reference TRBV5-8 and TRBJ2-1, is as follows: EAGVTQSPTHLIKTRGQQATLRCSPISGHTSVYWYQQALGLGLQFLLWYDEGEERNRGNFPPRFSGRQFPNYSSELNVNALELEDSALYLCASRALASSYNEQFFGPGTRLTVL.

The gene calls are TRBV29-1 and TRBJ1-1; D call uncertain. V was trimmed by 7 bases and J by 1 base, leaving 19 bases between them. Germline V lookup: CDR1 SQVTM, CDR2 ANQGSEA. The CDR3 has 15 amino acids. CDR3 amino acids: CSGDLGLRANTEAFF. The DNA of the CDR3 is TGCAGCGGGGATTTGGGGTTGAGGGCGAACACTGAAGCTTTCTTT.

CDR3 sequence: CASSLFKVGGKGEAFF. The CDR3 region has the DNA TGTGCCAGCAGCTTATTCAAAGTAGGGGGCAAAGGAGAAGCTTTCTTT. J is TRBJ1-1 and V is TRBV7-8; 7 bases match TRBD1. The CDR3 runs 16 residues. The germline CDR1 and CDR2 sequences are SGHVS and FQNEAQ. Losses at the gene ends were 2 bases for V and 8 bases for J; bases not matched to a gene: 14.